The 32 T cell receptor beta chains below all came from one sample that was sequenced in a study of OX40 agonist ivuxolimab in advanced cancers. Assay: immunoSEQ multiplex PCR; the TCRdb copy retains only in-frame clones and omits some. This sample carries over 90,000 clones, roughly 95% of them seen once, and the ten largest clones take 0.15% to 0.2%. Sequencing was performed on CD4+ or CD8+ T cells sorted from blood, taken in a trial of the OX40 agonist ivuxolimab. The receptors come from an adult with an advanced solid tumor such as melanoma, head and neck, liver or kidney cancer.

The chain joins TRBV18 to TRBJ2-1, with TRBD1 matching 7 bases. The V and J ends lost 3 bases and 14 bases, in that order; junction bases with no gene match: 10. The CDR3 is 13 amino acids. Germline V gives CDR1 KGHSH, CDR2 LQKENI. The CDR3 loop reads CASSPKRGPGEFF. CDR3 DNA sequence: TGTGCCAGCTCACCCAAGAGGGGGCCAGGGGAGTTCTTC.

This chain joins TRBV6-6 and TRBJ2-2; tentative D call: TRBD2 (7 bases). V lost 2 bases and J 4 bases, leaving 14 bases between the germline ends. The CDR3 is 16 residues long. From germline, CDR1 is MNHNY and CDR2 SVGAGI (reference sequence). As DNA, the CDR3 is TGTGCCAGCAGTTACATGGGGGGGCCCGGCACCGGGGAGCTGTTTTTT. It is translated as CASSYMGGPGTGELFF.

This clone showed up just once. This chain joins TRBV7-2 and TRBJ1-5; possible D gene TRBD1, 5 bases. Trimming left V 6 bases short and J 3 bases short, with 18 bases between. The germline V gene has CDR1 SGHTA and CDR2 FQGNSA. This CDR3 has 16 amino acids. The CDR3 nucleotides are TGTGCCAGCAGTTTTTCTGGGACGTGGTTCAATCAGCCCCAGCATTTT. Protein sequence: CASSFSGTWFNQPQHF.

The chain carries TRBV7-2 and TRBJ2-6, with TRBD1 as a possible D gene (5 bases). The germline V gene encodes CDR1 SGHTA and CDR2 FQGNSA. This CDR3 comprises 17 residues. Trimming removed 5 bases from V and 0 bases from J, with 14 bases in between. This CDR3 is CASSRDRLLSGANVLTF. As DNA, the CDR3 is TGTGCCAGCAGCCGCGACAGACTCCTCTCTGGGGCCAACGTCCTGACTTTC. The full variable domain, its missing parts supplied by reference TRBV7-2 and TRBJ2-6, is GAGVSQSPSNKVTEKGKDVELRCDPISGHTALYWYRQSLGQGLEFLIYFQGNSAPDKSGLPSDRFSAERTGGSVSTLTIQRTQQEDSAVYLCASSRDRLLSGANVLTFGAGSRLTVL.

The chain joins TRBV4-1 to TRBJ1-2, with D perhaps matching TRBD1 (5 bases). The CDR3 length is 13 residues. Germline assignment: CDR1 MGHRA and CDR2 YSYEKL. V gave up 3 bases and J gave up 5 bases, with 10 bases separating them. The CDR3 DNA follows: TGCGCCAGCAGCCACCCCGACAGTTATGGCTACACCTTC. Translation: CASSHPDSYGYTF.

The rearrangement joins TRBV5-8 to TRBJ2-7, with D possibly matching TRBD1 (6 bases). Per germline, CDR1 SGHTS and CDR2 YDEGEE. The CDR3 is 14 residues long. The V end lost 0 bases, the J end lost 0 bases, and 7 bases lay between the germline ends. Here the CDR3 DNA reads TGTGCCAGCAGCTTGGGGGACAACTCCTACGAGCAGTACTTC. Translation: CASSLGDNSYEQYF.

The chain recombines TRBV6-1 with TRBJ2-1, with 10 positions matching TRBD2. The CDR3 length is 15 residues. The germline CDR1 and CDR2 sequences are MNHNS and SASEGT. J lost 8 bases, V lost 5 bases, and 9 bases had no gene match. As DNA, the CDR3 is TGTGCCAGCAGTCGAGCGGGAGGGCCGGGCTATGAGCAGTTCTTC. Amino acids: CASSRAGGPGYEQFF.

The chain is built from TRBV5-1 and TRBJ2-3; a possible D gene is TRBD1 (6 bases). V lost 0 bases and J lost 1, with 9 bases in between. Germline V lookup: CDR1 SGHRS, CDR2 YFSETQ. CDR3 length equals 15 residues. CDR3 sequence: CASSLGGHGTDTQYF. The CDR3 DNA reads TGCGCCAGCAGCTTGGGGGGGCACGGCACAGATACGCAGTATTTT.

The rearrangement uses TRBV6-5 and TRBJ2-7; 10 bases are a match to TRBD1. J lost 7 bases, V lost 6 bases, and 0 bases had no gene match. This CDR3 region has 11 residues. CDR1 and CDR2 (germline): MNHEY, SVGAGI. In DNA, the CDR3 is TGTGCCAGCAGGGGACAGGGGGAGCAGTACTTC. Protein product: CASRGQGEQYF.

This clone was recorded once. The gene calls are TRBV27 and TRBJ1-2, with TRBD1 as a possible D gene (5 bases). Germline CDR1 MNHEY, CDR2 SMNVEV (reference sequence). The V end lost 6 bases, the J end lost 7 bases, and 15 bases lay between the germline ends. CDR3 length equals 13 residues. CDR3 sequence: CASRPQGASGYTF. Here the CDR3 DNA reads TGTGCCAGCAGACCCCAGGGCGCCAGTGGCTACACCTTC.

J is TRBJ2-7 and V is TRBV7-8; 11 bases align to TRBD1. This CDR3 has 16 residues. Unmatched junction bases numbered 5, after V lost 3 bases and J lost 1 base. In germline, CDR1 is SGHVS, CDR2 FQNEAQ. CDR3 nucleotide sequence: TGTGCCAGCAGCTTTTCCGGGACAGGGGGATCCTACGAGCAGTACTTC. Translating it yields CASSFSGTGGSYEQYF.

The chain has TRBV6-5 and TRBJ1-2; D is perhaps TRBD1 (6 bases). CDR3 length: 15 amino acids. The germline V gene encodes CDR1 MNHEY and CDR2 SVGAGI. V was cut by 0 bases and J by 8 bases, with 16 bases left in between. The CDR3 spells CASSYSRGTLKGYTF. CDR3 coding DNA: TGTGCCAGCAGTTACTCGAGGGGGACTCTCAAAGGCTACACCTTC.

This chain connects TRBV7-2 to TRBJ1-1; D not resolved. Germline V CDR1 and CDR2: SGHTA, FQGNSA. Trimming shortened V by 7 bases and J by 5 bases, and 14 bases separated the two germline ends. The length of the CDR3 is 13 residues. The CDR3 protein is CASTRGGRTEAFF. DNA of the CDR3: TGTGCCAGCACCCGAGGAGGGCGGACTGAAGCTTTCTTT.

J is TRBJ1-1 and V is TRBV7-6; D possibly corresponds to TRBD1 (5 bases). The CDR3 totals 15 residues. V lost 1 base, J lost 4 bases, and 13 bases lay in between. CDR1 is SGHVS, CDR2 FNYEAQ, per germline. CDR3 sequence: CASSLVETAGTEAFF. The CDR3 DNA sequence: TGTGCCAGCAGCTTAGTGGAGACAGCGGGCACTGAAGCTTTCTTT.

The V and J genes are TRBV4-2 and TRBJ2-6, with D possibly being TRBD1 (6 bases). CDR3 length: 18 amino acids. Looked up from germline, CDR1 is LGHNA and CDR2 is YNFKEQ. With 0 bases removed from V and 0 bases from J, the gap between germline ends came to 12 bases. CDR3 in amino acids: CASSQEDRSRSGANVLTF. Here the CDR3 DNA reads TGTGCCAGCAGCCAAGAGGACAGAAGCCGCTCTGGGGCCAACGTCCTGACTTTC.

This clone was found once. The CDR3 loop is CASSTGQGYGYTF. The CDR3, as DNA: TGTGCCAGCAGCACTGGACAGGGGTATGGCTACACCTTC. The chain carries TRBV9 and TRBJ1-2; 9 nucleotides align to TRBD1. V shed 4 bases, J shed 5 bases, and the junction held 3 bases outside the gene matches. Germline assignment: CDR1 SGDLS and CDR2 YYNGEE. CDR3 length: 13 residues.

The CDR3 reads CASRPAGDTQYF. The CDR3 DNA reads as TGTGCCAGTCGCCCAGCGGGAGATACGCAGTATTTT. The chain joins TRBV6-6 to TRBJ2-3; TRBD2 might be the D (6 bases). Germline V gene sequence: CDR1 MNHNY, CDR2 SVGAGI (reference sequence). This CDR3 is 12 amino acids long. Trimming cost V 9 bases and J 5 bases, with 12 bases left between them.

The V and J genes are TRBV20-1 and TRBJ2-7, with D possibly being TRBD1 (5 bases). Deletions cut 7 bases from V and 3 bases from J, with 10 bases between. There are 11 residues in the CDR3. Germline CDR1 reads DFQATT; CDR2 reads SNEGSKA (reference sequence). CDR3 coding DNA: TGCAGTGGCGGCCAGGGCTACGAGCAGTACTTC. Translated: CSGGQGYEQYF.

The CDR3 here is CASSQDGLGGYGYTF. The CDR3 DNA follows: TGTGCCAGCAGCCAAGATGGCCTCGGAGGGTATGGCTACACCTTC. The genes are TRBV14 and TRBJ1-2; unclear D gene. CDR1 is SGHDN and CDR2 is FVKESK in the germline V gene. V lost 0 bases, J lost 5 bases, and 13 bases lay in between. This CDR3 spans 15 amino acids.

This clone was detected only a few times. This chain uses TRBV9 with TRBJ1-4, with TRBD1 matching over 9 bases. The J segment lost 8 bases and the V segment lost 4 bases, leaving 9 bases of the junction unmatched. The germline V gene has CDR1 SGDLS and CDR2 YYNGEE. The CDR3 loop spans 15 amino acids. DNA for the CDR3: TGTGCCAGCAGCCCACCGGACAGGGGCGTGGAAAAACTGTTTTTT. Amino acids: CASSPPDRGVEKLFF.

The chain combines TRBV5-1 with TRBJ1-1; D is perhaps TRBD1 (5 bases). Germline assignment: CDR1 SGHRS and CDR2 YFSETQ. The CDR3 is made up of 15 amino acids. The V gene lost 1 base and the J gene lost 1 base, with 11 bases spanning the gap. This CDR3 is CASSLPGTANTEAFF. CDR3 DNA sequence: TGCGCCAGCAGCTTGCCAGGGACGGCGAACACTGAAGCTTTCTTT. The full variable domain, with the rest looked up from reference TRBV5-1 and TRBJ1-1, is KAGVTQTPRYLIKTRGQQVTLSCSPISGHRSVSWYQQTPGQGLQFLFEYFSETQRNKGNFPGRFSGRQFSNSRSEMNVSTLELGDSALYLCASSLPGTANTEAFFGQGTRLTVV.

For the CDR3, the DNA is TGTGCAAGTCGCTTAGTGGACAGGCCCTCCGGGGAGACCCAGTACTTC. Its translation is CASRLVDRPSGETQYF. The rearrangement joins TRBV12-2 to TRBJ2-5; the table's D call of TRBD1 was not tested on the DNA. TRBV12-2 is a recognized pseudogene. The length of the CDR3 is 16 residues.

This chain links TRBV5-8 with TRBJ2-7; D uncertain. The CDR3 totals 12 residues. Germline V gene sequence: CDR1 SGHTS, CDR2 YDEGEE. The ends were cut back, 3 bases at V and 6 bases at J, with 10 bases in the middle. The CDR3 DNA reads as TGTGCCAGCAGCTCAAATCGGCTCGAGCAGTACTTC. This encodes CASSSNRLEQYF.

The chain combines TRBV29-1 with TRBJ2-7; 11 positions match TRBD1. Germline V lookup: CDR1 SQVTM, CDR2 ANQGSEA. This CDR3 is built from 13 residues. The V segment lost 6 bases and the J segment 3 bases; nucleotides outside the gene matches: 4. The CDR3 spells CSVTGTGGYEQYF. The CDR3, as DNA: TGCAGCGTAACCGGGACAGGGGGCTACGAGCAGTACTTC.

The V call is TRBV5-1, the J call TRBJ1-1, with TRBD1 identical over 8 bases. From germline, CDR1 is SGHRS and CDR2 YFSETQ. After removal of 0 bases from V and 8 bases from J, the junction contained 3 bases not matched to a gene. The CDR3 is 13 residues long. CDR3 protein: CASSLGDRREAFF. Written as DNA, the CDR3 is TGCGCCAGCAGCTTGGGGGACAGGCGAGAAGCTTTCTTT.

This rearrangement joins TRBV28 to TRBJ2-1; 10 positions match TRBD2. V dropped 7 bases and J dropped 8; count of bases not matched to a gene: 8. This CDR3 comprises 14 residues. Germline V lookup: CDR1 MDHEN, CDR2 SYDVKM. CDR3 sequence reads: CASNPSGRGYEQFF. CDR3 in DNA: TGTGCCAGCAATCCTAGCGGGAGAGGCTATGAGCAGTTCTTC.

This sequence joins TRBV18 and TRBJ1-1; TRBD1 might be the D (6 bases). This CDR3 spans 15 amino acids. V dropped 6 bases and J dropped 5 bases, with 19 bases sitting between them. Germline CDR1 reads KGHSH; CDR2 reads LQKENI. For the CDR3, the DNA is TGTGCCAGCTCCATTATTGGGAGGGGGAGAACTGAAGCTTTCTTT. It yields the protein CASSIIGRGRTEAFF.

The chain recombines TRBV5-4 with TRBJ2-7; D perhaps matches TRBD2 (5 bases). CDR3 length: 13 amino acids. V was pared by 0 bases and J by 3 bases, with 7 bases between. The germline V gene has CDR1 SGHNT and CDR2 YYREEE (reference sequence). The CDR3 DNA follows: TGTGCCAGCAGCTTGGCCGGGATCTACGAGCAGTACTTC. This translates into CASSLAGIYEQYF. Full variable domain (rest looked up from reference TRBV5-4 and TRBJ2-7): ETGVTQSPTHLIKTRGQQVTLRCSSQSGHNTVSWYQQALGQGPQFIFQYYREEENGRGNFPPRFSGLQFPNYSSELNVNALELDDSALYLCASSLAGIYEQYFGPGTRLTVT.

V usage is TRBV14 and J usage is TRBJ2-7; D is uncertain. The CDR3 is 11 residues long. CDR1 is SGHDN, CDR2 FVKESK, per germline. V was cut by 3 bases and J by 0 bases, with 0 bases left in between. The chain's CDR3 is CASSHSYEQYF. CDR3 DNA: TGTGCCAGCAGCCACTCCTACGAGCAGTACTTC.

V is TRBV7-2 and J is TRBJ1-1; D might be TRBD1 (6 bases). The CDR3 sequence is 14 residues long. Trimming took 3 bases from V and 6 from J, leaving 14 bases between them. The germline V gene encodes CDR1 SGHTA and CDR2 FQGNSA. Here the CDR3 reads CASSFPSGEAEAFF. For the CDR3, the DNA is TGTGCCAGCAGCTTCCCGTCAGGGGAGGCTGAAGCTTTCTTT.

The chain recombines TRBV30 with TRBJ1-3; D possibly corresponds to TRBD1 (5 bases). The CDR3 loop spans 15 amino acids. V was trimmed by 5 bases and J by 2 bases, leaving 16 bases between them. The germline gives CDR1 GTSNPN, CDR2 SVGIG (reference sequence). The CDR3 here is CAWGIPTGAGNTIYF. The CDR3 coding sequence is TGTGCCTGGGGGATTCCTACGGGGGCTGGAAACACCATATATTTT. Variable domain in full (rest from reference TRBV30 and TRBJ1-3): SQTIHQWPATLVQPVGSPLSLECTVEGTSNPNLYWYRQAAGRGLQLLFYSVGIGQISSEVPQNLSASRPQDRQFILSSKKLLLSDSGFYLCAWGIPTGAGNTIYFGEGSWLTVV.

In this sample, this clone turned up once. The chain is built from TRBV7-3 and TRBJ2-1; TRBD1 matches at 7 bases. The CDR3 totals 15 residues. The germline gives CDR1 SGHTA, CDR2 FQGTGA. With V trimmed by 5 bases and J by 2 bases, 6 bases remained unmatched. The CDR3 sequence: CASSLDRETYNEQFF. The CDR3 DNA is TGTGCCAGCAGCCTTGACAGGGAAACCTACAATGAGCAGTTCTTC.